This T cell receptor (beta chain) was recovered during a study of T cell repertoires in ileal Crohn's disease (dated by TCRdb to the late 2010s). Broadly, across the study: The median duration of disease was 7.5 to 9.5 years, and at the time of surgery roughly 36% of patients were active smokers. Surgery was performed for a complication in all patients, with stricturing disease in 61% and penetrating disease in approximately 40%. About half of the patients received postoperative therapy: about a dozen received thiopurines and 18 received anti-TNF agents. TCR repertoire analysis was done in 50 to 70 Crohn's disease patients from a prospective multicentre cohort. Running in parallel with the study was a multicentre cohort set up to find predictors of early endoscopic recurrence following ileocolonic resection. A Rutgeerts score higher than i0 was the definition used for endoscopic postoperative recurrence. A total of some 170 mucosal samples from some 50 patients were sequenced, with samples obtained at several locations on the surgical specimen and at postoperative endoscopy. The study at large found these results: Mucosal CD4 and CD8 T cells were sorted and sequenced only in a subgroup of patients, whose size was not stated. Higher percentages of high-frequency clones at the time of surgery were linked to endoscopic recurrence, and every patient with clonality above 26.8% (18/57) had recurrence. Patients who were active smokers at surgery had a significantly higher proportion of clonal expansions than non-smokers (around 24% vs 18%, p=0.02). More high-frequency clones were carried by sorted CD8 T cells than by CD4 T cells, suggesting that mucosal expansions were mainly CD8.

For commercial TCRB immunosequencing, around 500 nanograms of biopsy DNA were submitted for each sample. Adaptive Biotechnology amplified CDR3 regions from genomic DNA with a two-step multiplex PCR that controlled for amplification bias. Primers covering every V and J gene segment were used in the first PCR, while barcodes and Illumina adapters were added in the second PCR. CDR3 libraries were sequenced on an Illumina instrument. The authors' pipeline ran thus. The analysis drew on both the pipelines supplied by the vendor and custom analysis of the raw data in R/Bioconductor running R version 3.3.0. Clonality, which ranges from 0 to 1, was calculated as the inverse of the normalised Shannon entropy across all productive clones. High-frequency clones were defined as the share of the repertoire taken up by the top 100 clones, keeping only clones that passed a 95% confidence test. Overlap between samples was measured with the Morisita-Horn index, while repertoire diversity was measured with the Simpson index. Held by TCRdb, this immuneACCESS table contains in-frame sequences only and omits some clones. Under half of the omission traces to an unresolved V gene where checked; the cause of the rest is unknown. The V and J calls and the clone size are those of that table, but D and trimming were determined from the DNA. The sample table lists 17,000 or so clones, approximately 86% of them with a count of one. The biggest ten clones account for around 5.6% of the sample.

Adults with ileal or ileocolonic Crohn's disease for whom ileocolonic resection was indicated were considered eligible. Whole ileal mucosal biopsies were stored frozen at -80°C before DNA extraction. Genomic DNA was isolated from frozen whole biopsies using a TRizol-based method, and the DNA was quantified with a NanoDrop 2000 spectrophotometer. In this sample, this clone turned up a few times. What this receptor recognizes is not known. No clone much larger than this one lies a single base away; base qualities are absent. The sequence was collected from an adult with Crohn's disease. Sequencing was performed on ileal tissue.

The CDR3 region: CASSGDRVAYGYTF. The DNA sequence reads TGCGCCAGCAGCGGGGACAGGGTCGCTTATGGCTACACCTTC. This chain joins TRBV5-1 to TRBJ1-2, and 9 junctional nucleotides match TRBD1. The CDR3 runs 14 residues from the cysteine to the phenylalanine. Only the CDR3 DNA is retained, 42 bases long and in frame from the first base. Germline trimming: 4 bases from V, 5 bases from J; junction bases outside gene matches: 6. The germline V gene supplies CDR1 SGHRS and CDR2 YFSETQ. Full variable domain (CDR3 extended with the reference TRBV5-1 and TRBJ1-2 proteins): KAGVTQTPRYLIKTRGQQVTLSCSPISGHRSVSWYQQTPGQGLQFLFEYFSETQRNKGNFPGRFSGRQFSNSRSEMNVSTLELGDSALYLCASSGDRVAYGYTFGSGTRLTVV.